This entry concerns a single T cell receptor (beta chain). This clone came up a few times. Its target antigen remains unknown. No per-base quality is available; no much larger clone lies one base away. TCRbeta CDR3 regions were amplified from genomic DNA using the immunoSEQ Assay, a bias-controlled multiplex PCR. The paper's data handling went like this. The number of nucleated cells in each sample was estimated by amplification of reference gene primers within the assay. To quantify the absolute abundance of each unique TCRbeta CDR3 rearrangement, sequence reads were collapsed and filtered. For each sample, productive Simpson clonality was calculated as the square root of Simpson's diversity index across productive rearrangements. As stored in TCRdb, this immuneACCESS dataset retains in-frame rearrangements with V and J assigned. A fraction of the clones does not appear; measured against another copy, unresolved V genes explain less than half of the discrepancy, and the remainder lacks a known reason. V, J and clone size reflect that table, while D and trimming were determined from the DNA. Across this sample there are nearly 80,000 clones, with around 80% seen only once. The ten biggest clones cover 36% of the sample.

The collaborating institutions used their own protocols to collect whole blood in K2EDTA tubes. For TCRbeta analysis, collaborator samples were shipped as frozen whole blood, as isolated PBMCs, or as DNA extracted from either sample type. These data are taken from a study of blood T cell repertoires in COVID-19 (dated by TCRdb to about 2020). The study in broad terms: Samples from collaborators originated in the United States, Italy and Spain and spanned both the acute and convalescent phases of COVID-19. The prospective study material was composed of cDNA or gDNA derived from T cells, B-cell-depleted T cells, or PBMCs. The dataset comprised deeply sampled blood TCRbeta repertoires from subjects exposed to, actively infected with, or recovered from COVID-19. The repertoires were made available in a free public database intended to serve as a resource for research on the immune response to SARS-CoV-2. Samples came from the ongoing ImmuneRACE study (first 160 participants) plus 1,254 subjects from 6 global collaborators. Nearly every sample came with metadata listing a de-identified subject ID, COVID-19 status, age in years and sex. HLA class I and class II types, where available, came from metadata supplied by the sample provider rather than from assay-based typing. Points the paper makes about the study in general: The quantity of clinical and demographic metadata differed by source and by participant and was supplied without curation.

Including cysteine and phenylalanine, the CDR3 has 14 amino acids. CDR3 DNA is the only sequence kept; it has 42 bases, read in frame from the first base. The germline V gene supplies CDR1 SGHVS and CDR2 FQNEAQ. The germline ends are 17 bases apart after V is trimmed by 5 bases and J by 7 bases. This chain is built from TRBV7-8 and TRBJ2-5, and possibly TRBD2, on 6 matching bases. This TCR was sampled from a woman in her 70s with acute or convalescent COVID-19. The source material was peripheral blood. The CDR3 reads as follows: CASSNGGPHGTQYF. The nucleotide sequence is TGTGCCAGCAGCAACGGAGGGCCACATGGGACCCAGTACTTC.